This T cell receptor beta chain was identified during a study of blood T cell repertoires in COVID-19. Study in general: Samples came from the United States, Italy and Spain, spanning acute and convalescent COVID-19.

This CDR3 contains 14 residues. Trimming took 1 base from V and 5 from J, leaving 12 bases between them. The data were produced by immunoSEQ multiplex PCR, yet TCRdb's version contains in-frame clones alone and is incomplete. The sample contains around 160,000 clones, over 70% of which appear only once. This study enrolled people aged about 18 to 100 from roughly 24 US geographic areas. This rearrangement joins TRBV5-3 to TRBJ1-2, with D perhaps matching TRBD1 (5 bases). TRBV5-3 is given ORF status, its function remaining uncertain. This TCR was sampled from an older woman who had recovered from COVID-19. Sequencing was performed on PBMCs or T cells enriched from blood (not recorded which). The CDR3 DNA follows: TGTGCCAGAAGCTTGAGGCAGGGCAAATATGGCTACACCTTC. This translates into CARSLRQGKYGYTF.